These T cell receptor beta chains were read from a single sample in a study of follicular helper T cells after annual influenza vaccination. Sequencing was performed with immunoSEQ multiplex PCR; in TCRdb, only in-frame clones are kept and a portion is missing. The sample lists about 5,600 clones, about 82% occurring once. The sequences come from CXCR5- memory CD4+ T cells sorted from blood, collected on the day of influenza vaccination. The receptors were gathered from an adult who received the influenza vaccine. Both conserved end residues are part of each CDR3. D genes are given only for firm matches. For some rows the clone size is stated as once, few or many, or as a class when expanded; others skip it.

D: .
V: TRBV4-2
size: .
J: TRBJ1-2
DNA: TGTGCCAGCAGCCAAGATCTTAGGACATCAGTACGATATGGCTACACCTTC
CDR3: CASSQDLRTSVRYGYTF

D: .
V: TRBV2
size: .
J: TRBJ1-5
DNA: TGTGCCAGCAGTGAGGGGGGAGGCAATCAGCCCCAGCATTTT
CDR3: CASSEGGGNQPQHF

D: .
V: TRBV6-1
size: .
J: TRBJ2-1
DNA: TGTGCCAGCCGGGGATACAATGAGCAGTTCTTC
CDR3: CASRGYNEQFF

D: .
V: TRBV28
size: .
J: TRBJ2-3
DNA: TGTGCCAGCAACGTGGCGGGGATGGGCACAGATACGCAGTATTTT
CDR3: CASNVAGMGTDTQYF

D: TRBD1
V: TRBV14
size: once
J: TRBJ2-2
DNA: TGTGCCAGCAGCCGCTGGGACAGTGGAAACACCGGGGAGCTGTTTTTT
CDR3: CASSRWDSGNTGELFF

D: .
V: TRBV28
size: .
J: TRBJ2-1
DNA: TGTGCCAGCCTACCGGGAGGGGCAGGGGGCTCCTACAATGAGCAGTTCTTC
CDR3: CASLPGGAGGSYNEQFF

D: TRBD2
V: TRBV7-9
size: .
J: TRBJ2-5
DNA: TGTGCCAGCAGCACCACTAGCGGGGGGGGGACCCAGTACTTC
CDR3: CASSTTSGGGTQYF

D: TRBD1
V: TRBV18
size: once
J: TRBJ1-6
DNA: TGTGCCAGCTCCCCCTTGCCGACAGGGGGCGGTTCACCCCTCCACTTT
CDR3: CASSPLPTGGGSPLHF

D: TRBD1
V: TRBV6-5
size: few
J: TRBJ1-1
DNA: TGTGCCAGCACCCGGGACAGGTGGATGCGAGCTTTCTTT
CDR3: CASTRDRWMRAFF

D: .
V: TRBV21-1
size: .
J: TRBJ2-7
DNA: TGTGCCAGCAGCACCCGGGCAGGCGCGGGCGACTCCTACGAGCAGTACTTC
CDR3: CASSTRAGAGDSYEQYF

D: TRBD2
V: TRBV11-3
size: few
J: TRBJ2-3
DNA: TGTGCCAGCAGCTTAGGGGCTAGCGGGACGGATACGCAGTATTTT
CDR3: CASSLGASGTDTQYF

D: .
V: TRBV6-1
size: .
J: TRBJ1-5
DNA: TGTGCCAGCAGTGAATTTTACGCGAAAGATAGCAATCAGCCCCAGCATTTT
CDR3: CASSEFYAKDSNQPQHF

D: TRBD2
V: TRBV7-9
size: .
J: TRBJ2-1
DNA: TGTGCCAGCAGCCCAAGACTAGCGGAATACAATGAGCAGTTCTTC
CDR3: CASSPRLAEYNEQFF

D: .
V: TRBV5-5
size: .
J: TRBJ2-2
DNA: TGTGCCAGCAGCACCCACCCCCAGAACACCGGGGAGCTGTTTTTT
CDR3: CASSTHPQNTGELFF

D: .
V: TRBV6-5
size: .
J: TRBJ2-3
DNA: TGTGCCAGCAGCCCCTCTAGAGGTGGGCAGTATTTT
CDR3: CASSPSRGGQYF

D: TRBD1
V: TRBV19
size: .
J: TRBJ1-4
DNA: TGTGCCAGTAGCCCGGGACAGCCGAATGAAAAACTGTTTTTT
CDR3: CASSPGQPNEKLFF

D: .
V: TRBV30
size: .
J: TRBJ2-1
DNA: TGTGCCTGGAGTGCCGTGAATGAGCAGTTCTTC
CDR3: CAWSAVNEQFF

D: .
V: TRBV18
size: .
J: TRBJ2-7
DNA: TGTGCCAGCTCACCACTGGGTCCGGGCAGGGGGGCCTACGAGCAGTACTTC
CDR3: CASSPLGPGRGAYEQYF

D: TRBD1
V: TRBV6-1
size: .
J: TRBJ1-1
DNA: TGTGCCAGCACTAGGGACAGGGGAGGTACTGAAGCTTTCTTT
CDR3: CASTRDRGGTEAFF

D: TRBD2
V: TRBV5-1
size: .
J: TRBJ2-5
DNA: TGCGCCAGCAGCTTGGCGGGTAGCGGGGGGGCCGGAGAGACCCAGTACTTC
CDR3: CASSLAGSGGAGETQYF

D: .
V: TRBV5-8
size: .
J: TRBJ2-5
DNA: TGTGCCAGCAGCTTGACTTGGGAGGAGACCCAGTACTTC
CDR3: CASSLTWEETQYF

D: .
V: TRBV4-1
size: .
J: TRBJ2-7
DNA: TGCGCCAGCAGCTTTATCGGGTCGGGTGTGAACGAGCAGTACTTC
CDR3: CASSFIGSGVNEQYF

D: .
V: TRBV7-6
size: .
J: TRBJ1-6
DNA: TGTGCCAGCAGCCCTAGACAGAATTCACCCCTCCACTTT
CDR3: CASSPRQNSPLHF

D: .
V: TRBV30
size: .
J: TRBJ1-2
DNA: TGTGCCTGGAATAGGGGAGCTAACTATGGCTACACCTTC
CDR3: CAWNRGANYGYTF

D: .
V: TRBV10-3
size: .
J: TRBJ2-2
DNA: TGTGCCATCGGACGGACTGCGAACACCGGGGAGCTGTTTTTT
CDR3: CAIGRTANTGELFF

D: TRBD2
V: TRBV5-1
size: .
J: TRBJ2-7
DNA: TGCGCCAGCAGCTCTAGCGGGAACACCTTCTACGAGCAGTACTTC
CDR3: CASSSSGNTFYEQYF

D: TRBD1
V: TRBV6-5
size: .
J: TRBJ1-6
DNA: TGTGCCAGCAGTAGACAGGGGGATAATTCACCCCTCCACTTT
CDR3: CASSRQGDNSPLHF

D: TRBD2
V: TRBV6-6
size: .
J: TRBJ2-3
DNA: TGTGCCAGCAGTCGCGGGGGGGTCACAGATACGCAGTATTTT
CDR3: CASSRGGVTDTQYF

D: TRBD2
V: TRBV7-6
size: once
J: TRBJ2-1
DNA: TGTGCCAGCAGCTTAGCCCCGACTAGCGGGAACAATGAGCAGTTCTTC
CDR3: CASSLAPTSGNNEQFF

D: .
V: TRBV5-1
size: .
J: TRBJ2-7
DNA: TGCGCCAGCAGTCCCGTTAGTGGTGGCTCCTACGAGCAGTACTTC
CDR3: CASSPVSGGSYEQYF

D: .
V: TRBV6-4
size: .
J: TRBJ2-3
DNA: TGTGCCAGCAGTGATGCACTCACAGATACGCAGTATTTT
CDR3: CASSDALTDTQYF

D: .
V: TRBV20-1
size: .
J: TRBJ1-2
DNA: TGCAGTGCTAGAGATTTCGATAGGGCAGCCTTC
CDR3: CSARDFDRAAF

D: TRBD1
V: TRBV6-1
size: .
J: TRBJ2-7
DNA: TGTGCCAGCACTCTGGACAGGACTCCCTACGAGCAGTACTTC
CDR3: CASTLDRTPYEQYF

D: .
V: TRBV5-1
size: .
J: TRBJ2-1
DNA: TGCGCCAGCAGCTTGGATCTTCGCGCAGTCACGTACAATGAGCAGTTCTTC
CDR3: CASSLDLRAVTYNEQFF

D: .
V: TRBV6-1
size: .
J: TRBJ1-2
DNA: TGTGCCAGCAGTGAAGCTTTTGGCTATGGCTACACCTTC
CDR3: CASSEAFGYGYTF

D: .
V: TRBV19
size: .
J: TRBJ1-4
DNA: TGTGCCAGTAGTGCCTCCCCCCGGGACTCCAGGACACGGTGGTCTAATGAAAAACTGTTTTTT
CDR3: CASSASPRDSRTRWSNEKLFF

D: .
V: TRBV7-2
size: .
J: TRBJ2-7
DNA: TGTGCCAGCAGTCAAAGTGGGGGGCTCGAGCAGTACTTC
CDR3: CASSQSGGLEQYF

D: .
V: TRBV5-1
size: once
J: TRBJ2-5
DNA: TGCGCCAGCAGCTTGGAAGAGACCCAGTACTTC
CDR3: CASSLEETQYF

D: TRBD1
V: TRBV18
size: .
J: TRBJ1-6
DNA: TGTGCCAGCTCACCGACAGGGACCAATTCACCCCTCCACTTT
CDR3: CASSPTGTNSPLHF

D: TRBD2
V: TRBV2
size: .
J: TRBJ2-3
DNA: TGTGCCAGCAGGGAGCGGGAGAGGACAGATACGCAGTATTTT
CDR3: CASRERERTDTQYF

D: .
V: TRBV7-2
size: .
J: TRBJ1-2
DNA: TGTGCCAGCAGCCTGACTGCGGGTGGCTACACCTTC
CDR3: CASSLTAGGYTF

D: .
V: TRBV6-5
size: .
J: TRBJ2-3
DNA: TGTGCCAGCAGTCGATTAGGATCGCAGTATTTT
CDR3: CASSRLGSQYF

D: .
V: TRBV11-3
size: .
J: TRBJ1-2
DNA: TGTGCCAGCACCCTAAGGGGGGGCCTGCCACCTGATGGCTACACCTTC
CDR3: CASTLRGGLPPDGYTF

D: TRBD1
V: TRBV27
size: .
J: TRBJ2-5
DNA: TGTGCCAGCAGTCCTCGGACAGGGGGCTGGGAGACCCAGTACTTC
CDR3: CASSPRTGGWETQYF

D: .
V: TRBV27
size: .
J: TRBJ2-3
DNA: TGTGCCAGCAGTTTATTATCCGGGCGGGGCACAGATACGCAGTATTTT
CDR3: CASSLLSGRGTDTQYF

D: .
V: TRBV7-2
size: .
J: TRBJ2-5
DNA: TGTGCCAGCAGCTTAGCTACCGGGGAGACCCAGTACTTC
CDR3: CASSLATGETQYF

D: TRBD1
V: TRBV5-4
size: .
J: TRBJ2-5
DNA: TGTGCCAGCAGACCTGACAGGGGGCTAGAGACCCAGTACTTC
CDR3: CASRPDRGLETQYF